Following are 30 T cell receptor beta chains from one sample sequenced in a study of cytomegalovirus exposure and HLA in healthy donors. PCR employed 60 Vbeta and 13 Jbeta primers. Clones were sequenced by immunoSEQ multiplex PCR, and TCRdb holds only the in-frame ones, with some missing. The sample yields roughly 130,000 clones, more than 8% seen once. The material sequenced was PBMCs. These receptors were taken from a man in his forties or fifties in good health and CMV-seronegative.

This clone was seen a handful of times. This sequence joins TRBV5-5 and TRBJ1-6; maybe TRBD1 (5 bases). Between the trimmed V and J ends, which lost 4 bases and 8 bases, there was a span of 10 bases. Germline CDR1 SGHKS, CDR2 YYEKEE (reference sequence). This CDR3 is built from 13 residues. CDR3 loop: CASSPRGDSPLHF. The DNA of the CDR3 is TGTGCCAGCAGCCCGCGGGGGGATTCACCCCTCCACTTT.

The rearrangement uses TRBV4-2 and TRBJ1-1, with a possible D match to TRBD1 (5 bases). Deletions cut 1 base from V and 0 bases from J, with 18 bases between. Germline CDR1 and CDR2: LGHNA and YNFKEQ. The CDR3 length is 18 residues. CDR3 DNA: TGTGCCAGCAGCCAAGTGGGGGGAGGGACGGGGATGAACACTGAAGCTTTCTTT. Translated: CASSQVGGGTGMNTEAFF.

This clone appeared a few times. CDR3 amino acids: CASATGVPGETQYF. CDR3 nucleotide sequence: TGCGCCAGCGCTACAGGGGTCCCAGGAGAGACCCAGTACTTC. V and J are TRBV5-1 and TRBJ2-5; TRBD1 matches 7 bases. The CDR3 totals 14 residues. Germline-derived CDR1 and CDR2 are SGHRS and YFSETQ. V shed 7 bases, J shed 4 bases, and the junction held 10 bases outside the gene matches.

This clone was seen a handful of times. This chain connects TRBV19 to TRBJ2-3; 8 bases match TRBD2. V shed 4 bases and J 5 bases; nucleotides not matched to a gene: 11. The V gene's germline CDR1 is LNHDA and CDR2 SQIVND (reference sequence). The length of the CDR3 is 16 residues. The DNA for the CDR3 is TGTGCCAGTAGTAATCCAGCGGGGGCCGGGGGAGATACGCAGTATTTT. Encoded protein: CASSNPAGAGGDTQYF.

The chain has TRBV21-1 and TRBJ2-6; the table's D call TRBD1 went unverified against the DNA. TRBV21-1 is termed a pseudogene. The CDR3 runs 15 residues. CDR3 residues: CASSTYRAALNVLTF. DNA of the CDR3: TGTGCCAGCAGCACCTACAGGGCTGCTCTCAACGTCCTGACTTTC.

This clone was picked up a small number of times. J is TRBJ2-1 and V is TRBV2; 9 bases map to TRBD2. Germline lookup yields CDR1 SNHLY and CDR2 FYNNEI. This CDR3 is 17 amino acids long. V was pared by 5 bases and J by 9 bases, with 17 bases of the junction left unmatched. The CDR3 loop is CASSSLWGSGGLGEQFF. DNA for the CDR3: TGTGCCAGCAGTTCCCTTTGGGGAAGCGGGGGGCTGGGTGAGCAGTTCTTC.

This clone was recorded a few times. The gene calls are TRBV19 and TRBJ1-1, with unresolved D. The CDR3 runs 16 residues. Trimming left V 1 base short and J 1 base short, with 13 bases between. Germline lookup yields CDR1 LNHDA and CDR2 SQIVND (reference sequence). The CDR3 bases are TGTGCCAGTAGTATAGTGGAGGGCACCACGAACACTGAAGCTTTCTTT. It codes for CASSIVEGTTNTEAFF. Variable domain in full (rest from reference TRBV19 and TRBJ1-1): DGGITQSPKYLFRKEGQNVTLSCEQNLNHDAMYWYRQDPGQGLRLIYYSQIVNDFQKGDIAEGYSVSREKKESFPLTVTSAQKNPTAFYLCASSIVEGTTNTEAFFGQGTRLTVV.

DNA for the CDR3: TGTGCCAGCAGCGTAGAAGCGGGACAGGGAGGGTTCGAGACCCAGTACTTC. The encoded protein is CASSVEAGQGGFETQYF. The V and J genes are TRBV9 and TRBJ2-5, with TRBD1 identical over 9 bases. Looked up from germline, CDR1 is SGDLS and CDR2 is YYNGEE. This CDR3 has 17 residues. V lost 0 bases to trimming and J lost 5 bases; unmatched junction nucleotides: 11.

The gene calls are TRBV19 and TRBJ1-6, with TRBD1 as a possible D gene (6 bases). CDR1 and CDR2 from the germline V gene are LNHDA and SQIVND (reference sequence). Trimming removed 9 bases at V and 5 bases at J, with 20 bases between. This CDR3 contains 16 residues. CDR3 nucleotide sequence: TGTGCCAGCAGTTACCGACAGGTCGGGGATAATTCACCCCTCCACTTT. Translating gives CASSYRQVGDNSPLHF. The full variable domain, with the rest looked up from reference TRBV19 and TRBJ1-6, is DGGITQSPKYLFRKEGQNVTLSCEQNLNHDAMYWYRQDPGQGLRLIYYSQIVNDFQKGDIAEGYSVSREKKESFPLTVTSAQKNPTAFYLCASSYRQVGDNSPLHFGNGTRLTVT.

This sequence joins TRBV5-4 and TRBJ2-2; 8 bases are a match to TRBD1. This CDR3 is 14 amino acids long. The germline V gene encodes CDR1 SGHNT and CDR2 YYREEE (reference sequence). The ends lost 4 bases at V and 9 bases at J; junction bases unmatched: 8. As DNA, the CDR3 is TGTGCCAGCAGCCCGTCGACAGGGGACCGGGAGCTGTTTTTT. This encodes CASSPSTGDRELFF. The full variable domain, in which reference TRBV5-4 and TRBJ2-2 provide the parts outside the CDR3, is ETGVTQSPTHLIKTRGQQVTLRCSSQSGHNTVSWYQQALGQGPQFIFQYYREEENGRGNFPPRFSGLQFPNYSSELNVNALELDDSALYLCASSPSTGDRELFFGEGSRLTVL.

The table lists this clone with a few counts. This chain uses TRBV5-1 with TRBJ2-3; 14 bases map to TRBD2. This CDR3 is built from 17 residues. V was clipped by 4 bases and J by 6 bases; unmatched bases: 10. Germline loops: CDR1 SGHRS, CDR2 YFSETQ. The CDR3 region is CASSARRLAGGPDTQYF. DNA for the CDR3: TGCGCCAGCAGCGCACGAAGACTAGCGGGGGGGCCCGATACGCAGTATTTT.

The table lists this clone with a few counts. The rearrangement links TRBV5-1 to TRBJ2-1; 7 bases align to TRBD2. J was trimmed by 4 bases and V by 2 bases; bases with no gene match: 3. This CDR3 is built from 14 residues. Per the germline V gene, CDR1 is SGHRS and CDR2 is YFSETQ. The CDR3 coding sequence is TGCGCCAGCAGCTTAAGCGGGGTGTACAATGAGCAGTTCTTC. Translated: CASSLSGVYNEQFF.

The V call is TRBV7-2, the J call TRBJ1-2; 8 positions match TRBD1. Germline CDR1 SGHTA, CDR2 FQGNSA. This CDR3 has 16 amino acids. V lost 5 bases to trimming and J lost 3 bases; unmatched junction nucleotides: 11. This CDR3 is CASSPRTGRGDYGYTF. The CDR3 DNA is TGTGCCAGCAGCCCGCGGACAGGGCGTGGTGACTATGGCTACACCTTC. The complete variable domain, with remaining parts taken from reference TRBV7-2 and TRBJ1-2, reads GAGVSQSPSNKVTEKGKDVELRCDPISGHTALYWYRQSLGQGLEFLIYFQGNSAPDKSGLPSDRFSAERTGGSVSTLTIQRTQQEDSAVYLCASSPRTGRGDYGYTFGSGTRLTVV.

The genes are TRBV7-2 and TRBJ2-7, with D possibly being TRBD1 (6 bases). Trimming left V 5 bases short and J 4 bases short, with 15 bases between. Germline lookup yields CDR1 SGHTA and CDR2 FQGNSA. The CDR3 has 14 amino acids. In nucleotides, the CDR3 is TGTGCCAGCAGCGCATCGGGACAACTTTACGAGCAGTACTTC. Its translation: CASSASGQLYEQYF.

In its sample, this clone was seen a few times. This chain links TRBV7-2 with TRBJ2-7; tentative D call: TRBD1 (6 bases). V was clipped by 0 bases and J by 3 bases, with 15 bases between them. The CDR3 covers 16 residues. The V gene's germline CDR1 is SGHTA and CDR2 FQGNSA. CDR3 residues: CASSLALSGENYEQYF. The CDR3 DNA follows: TGTGCCAGCAGCTTAGCGCTGTCAGGGGAAAACTACGAGCAGTACTTC.

The sample holds a few counts of this clone. The rearrangement joins TRBV6-1 to TRBJ2-3, with D unresolved. The CDR3 has 16 amino acids. CDR1 is MNHNS, CDR2 SASEGT, per germline. With 1 base removed from V and 4 bases from J, the gap between germline ends came to 15 bases. The CDR3 DNA is TGTGCCAGCAGTGAAGGGCCCTTTCCCAGATCAGATACGCAGTATTTT. Amino acids: CASSEGPFPRSDTQYF.

This clone was picked up a small number of times. The gene calls are TRBV4-1 and TRBJ2-7; 9 positions agree with TRBD1. The CDR3 is 15 residues long. The germline V gene encodes CDR1 MGHRA and CDR2 YSYEKL. V gave up 4 bases and J gave up 1 base; unmatched junction bases: 5. The CDR3 coding sequence is TGCGCCAGCAGCCTCACCGGGACAGGGTCCTACGAGCAGTACTTC. Translation gives CASSLTGTGSYEQYF.

The genes are TRBV7-9 and TRBJ2-1, with 10 nucleotides matching TRBD2. The CDR3 sequence is 15 residues long. V was pared by 5 bases and J by 7 bases, with 8 bases of the junction left unmatched. In germline, CDR1 is SEHNR, CDR2 FQNEAQ (reference sequence). This chain's CDR3 is CASSPGVGLANEQFF. As DNA, the CDR3 is TGTGCCAGCAGCCCAGGGGTGGGACTAGCGAATGAGCAGTTCTTC.

This clone was seen a few times. The gene calls are TRBV5-1 and TRBJ1-3; 10 bases fit TRBD1. V dropped 4 bases and J dropped 4; count of bases not matched to a gene: 2. CDR1 and CDR2 (germline): SGHRS, YFSETQ. The CDR3 sequence is 14 residues long. The CDR3 reads CASSGTGDGNTIYF. The CDR3, as DNA: TGCGCCAGCAGCGGGACAGGGGACGGAAACACCATATATTTT.

This clone was observed a few times. The V call is TRBV29-1, the J call TRBJ1-4, with D unresolved. Germline CDR1 is SQVTM and CDR2 is ANQGSEA. V was cut by 5 bases and J by 8 bases, with 12 bases left in between. This CDR3 is built from 12 residues. CDR3: CSVSKTGEKLFF. CDR3 DNA: TGCAGCGTTTCAAAAACGGGAGAAAAACTGTTTTTT.

This clone appeared a few times. This chain joins TRBV27 and TRBJ1-3; D is unresolved. V lost 6 bases to trimming and J lost 4 bases, with 13 bases between them. This CDR3 spans 14 amino acids. Germline CDR1 MNHEY, CDR2 SMNVEV (reference sequence). The CDR3 sequence: CASRLQAAGNTIYF. CDR3 sequence (DNA): TGTGCCAGCAGATTACAAGCCGCGGGAAACACCATATATTTT.

DNA of the CDR3: TGTGCCAGCAGTGAGGGGCCCCTTAGCAATCAGCCCCAGCATTTT. It specifies CASSEGPLSNQPQHF. This rearrangement joins TRBV6-1 to TRBJ1-5, with D maybe TRBD1 (5 bases). The CDR3 length is 15 residues. Germline V lookup: CDR1 MNHNS, CDR2 SASEGT. V gave up 3 bases and J gave up 0 bases, with 9 bases separating them.

This clone was seen only a few times. V and J are TRBV7-6 and TRBJ1-1; D may be TRBD1 (6 bases). The germline CDR1 and CDR2 sequences are SGHVS and FNYEAQ. V gave up 5 bases and J gave up 2 bases, with 15 bases separating them. The CDR3 runs 15 residues. The CDR3 nucleotides are TGTGCCAGCAGCGGACAGTTGGGTGGCAACACTGAAGCTTTCTTT. It encodes CASSGQLGGNTEAFF.

J is TRBJ1-3 and V is TRBV5-1; possible D gene TRBD1, 6 bases. CDR1 is SGHRS, CDR2 YFSETQ, per germline. Trimming removed 0 bases from V and 3 bases from J, with 7 bases in between. The CDR3 extends over 14 amino acids. DNA of the CDR3: TGCGCCAGCAGCTTGGGGACAGTTGGAAACACCATATATTTT. Amino acids: CASSLGTVGNTIYF.

The rearrangement uses TRBV6-5 and TRBJ2-7, with no clear D. The germline gives CDR1 MNHEY, CDR2 SVGAGI. This CDR3 spans 15 amino acids. V gave up 0 bases and J gave up 2 bases, with 11 bases separating them. CDR3 sequence (DNA): TGTGCCAGCAGTTACTCCAGATATGGAGCCTACGAGCAGTACTTC. It encodes CASSYSRYGAYEQYF.

The chain joins TRBV2 to TRBJ2-5, with D possibly being TRBD1 (6 bases). The CDR3 sequence is 14 residues long. V gave up 2 bases and J gave up 1 base, with 8 bases separating them. CDR1 is SNHLY, CDR2 FYNNEI, per germline. CDR3 sequence (DNA): TGTGCCAGCAGTGAATGGGGGCCCCAAGAGACCCAGTACTTC. Its translation: CASSEWGPQETQYF.

This clone was recorded a few times. The genes are TRBV10-3 and TRBJ2-7, with D tentatively TRBD1 (6 bases). Germline CDR1 reads ENHRY; CDR2 reads SYGVKD. V shed 0 bases and J shed 2 bases, with 17 bases lying between them. The CDR3 has 17 amino acids. CDR3 region: CAISESLTGNKAYEQYF. In nucleotides, the CDR3 is TGTGCCATCAGTGAGTCGCTAACAGGGAATAAGGCCTACGAGCAGTACTTC.

In the case of this clone: This specimen includes other DNA sequences encoding the same CDR3. The chain joins TRBV5-1 to TRBJ2-3; D is perhaps TRBD2 (5 bases). V lost 4 bases and J 5 bases, leaving 11 bases between the germline ends. Germline CDR1 is SGHRS and CDR2 is YFSETQ. The CDR3 has 13 residues. This chain's CDR3 is CASSTPAEDTQYF. In DNA form, the CDR3 reads TGCGCCAGCAGCACCCCAGCGGAAGATACGCAGTATTTT.

This clone was found a few times. The V gene is TRBV4-1, the J gene TRBJ1-2; no reliable D call. From germline, CDR1 is MGHRA and CDR2 YSYEKL. Trimming removed 1 base at V and 5 bases at J, with 11 bases between. This CDR3 region has 14 residues. CDR3 sequence: CASSQGPGRYGYTF. The CDR3 region has the DNA TGCGCCAGCAGCCAAGGGCCGGGTAGGTATGGCTACACCTTC.

The chain employs TRBV5-1 and TRBJ1-1, with D hard to call. Trimming took off 0 bases at V and 0 bases at J, with 9 bases between the two ends. The CDR3 length is 15 residues. Germline CDR1 and CDR2: SGHRS and YFSETQ. The CDR3 spells CASSLGENMNTEAFF. The CDR3 coding sequence is TGCGCCAGCAGCTTGGGGGAGAACATGAACACTGAAGCTTTCTTT.